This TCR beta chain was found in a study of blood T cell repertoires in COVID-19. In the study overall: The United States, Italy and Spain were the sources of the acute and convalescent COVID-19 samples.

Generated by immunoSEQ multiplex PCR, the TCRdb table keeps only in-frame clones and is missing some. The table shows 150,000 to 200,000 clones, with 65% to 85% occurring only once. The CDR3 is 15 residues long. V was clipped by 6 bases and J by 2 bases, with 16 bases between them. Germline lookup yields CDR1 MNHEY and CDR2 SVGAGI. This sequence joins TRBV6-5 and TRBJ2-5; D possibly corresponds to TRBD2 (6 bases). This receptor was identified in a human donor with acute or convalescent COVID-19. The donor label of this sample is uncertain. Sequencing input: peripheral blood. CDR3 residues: CASSPKRVTQETQYF. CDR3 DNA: TGTGCCAGCAGCCCAAAGCGGGTAACACAAGAGACCCAGTACTTC.